Following are 14 T cell receptor beta chains from one sample sequenced in a study of shared T cell receptors in the human thymus. Measured with immunoSEQ multiplex PCR; TCRdb has only the in-frame clones, and not every one. The sample lists about 660,000 clones; around 87% were seen once. The data were also submitted as part of a second study, on human thymus T cells.

The sequenced material came from thymocytes. The receptor source for this set is a boy younger than two with a congenital heart defect.

This sequence joins TRBV7-9 and TRBJ1-4; TRBD1 agrees at 10 bases. There are 15 residues in the CDR3. V lost 5 bases and J lost 10; bases outside the gene matches: 10. Germline CDR1 reads SEHNR; CDR2 reads FQNEAQ (reference sequence). The DNA for the CDR3 is TGTGCCAGCAGCCTGACTTGGACAGGGGGAGGAAAACTGTTTTTT. The encoded protein is CASSLTWTGGGKLFF.

The chain joins TRBV25-1 to TRBJ2-2; 10 bases fit TRBD2. The V segment lost 3 bases and the J segment 6 bases; nucleotides outside the gene matches: 4. The germline CDR1 and CDR2 sequences are MGHDK and SYGVNS. This CDR3 contains 15 residues. The DNA of the CDR3 is TGTGCCAGCAGTGAGTCAGCGGGAGGGGCCGGGGAGCTGTTTTTT. Its protein is CASSESAGGAGELFF.

This chain uses TRBV9 with TRBJ2-5, with 7 bases identical to TRBD1. The V gene end was trimmed by 4 bases and the J gene end by 0 bases; junction bases not matched to a gene: 6. This CDR3 has 15 residues. Germline V gene lookup returns CDR1 SGDLS and CDR2 YYNGEE. This CDR3 reads CASSPRDRDQETQYF. The CDR3 DNA is TGTGCCAGCAGCCCGAGAGACAGGGACCAAGAGACCCAGTACTTC.

The J gene is TRBJ1-5, the V gene TRBV28, with 7 bases fitting TRBD1. V shed 6 bases, J shed 7 bases, and the junction held 9 bases outside the gene matches. The germline V gene encodes CDR1 MDHEN and CDR2 SYDVKM. The CDR3 is made up of 14 amino acids. As DNA, the CDR3 is TGTGCCAGCAGCTATCCCAGGGGGTTACAGCCCCAGCATTTT. Residues: CASSYPRGLQPQHF. The whole variable domain, remainder taken from reference TRBV28 and TRBJ1-5, is DVKVTQSSRYLVKRTGEKVFLECVQDMDHENMFWYRQDPGLGLRLIYFSYDVKMKEKGDIPEGYSVSREKKERFSLILESASTNQTSMYLCASSYPRGLQPQHFGDGTRLSIL.

The V and J genes are TRBV4-3 and TRBJ2-3; 11 nucleotides agree with TRBD2. This CDR3 is built from 19 residues. V lost 1 base to trimming and J lost 2 bases; unmatched junction nucleotides: 11. Germline CDR1 is LGHNA and CDR2 is YSLEER. CDR3 bases: TGCGCCAGCAGCCAAGTGGTTAGCGGGGGGGCTCCCCCCACAGATACGCAGTATTTT. Translating it yields CASSQVVSGGAPPTDTQYF.

CDR3 protein: CASSQFLMNTEAFF. CDR3 bases: TGCGCCAGCAGCCAATTCTTAATGAACACTGAAGCTTTCTTT. The genes are TRBV4-3 and TRBJ1-1; D remains unclear. Trimming left V 2 bases short and J 0 bases short, with 7 bases between. The CDR3 is made up of 14 amino acids. From germline, CDR1 is LGHNA and CDR2 YSLEER.

V is TRBV2 and J is TRBJ1-1; D may be TRBD1 (6 bases). The V gene's germline CDR1 is SNHLY and CDR2 FYNNEI. V lost 7 bases to trimming and J lost 5 bases, with 11 bases between them. This CDR3 contains 12 residues. The CDR3 spells CASTGQWTEAFF. DNA of the CDR3: TGTGCCAGCACCGGACAGTGGACTGAAGCTTTCTTT.

The chain is built from TRBV7-9 and TRBJ2-7; tentatively, D is TRBD1 (5 bases). Trimming shortened V by 5 bases and J by 3 bases, and 14 bases separated the two germline ends. The germline V gene encodes CDR1 SEHNR and CDR2 FQNEAQ (reference sequence). CDR3 length: 14 residues. The CDR3 here is CASSPIADNYEQYF. The CDR3 nucleotides are TGTGCCAGCAGCCCCATCGCGGACAACTACGAGCAGTACTTC.

CDR3 bases: TGCGCCAGCAGCTCGGACTCGTCTATACAAGAGACCCAGTACTTC. Amino acids: CASSSDSSIQETQYF. The V gene is TRBV5-1, the J gene TRBJ2-5, with a weak D call TRBD2 (5 bases). From germline, CDR1 is SGHRS and CDR2 YFSETQ. The ends were cut back, 3 bases at V and 2 bases at J, with 14 bases in the middle. The CDR3 covers 15 residues.

The genes are TRBV6-5 and TRBJ1-5; D remains unclear. There are 16 residues in the CDR3. Germline values: CDR1 MNHEY, CDR2 SVGAGI. The V end lost 2 bases, the J end lost 0 bases, and 11 bases lay between the germline ends. CDR3 coding DNA: TGTGCCAGCAGTTACGTACGCCCGGTTAGCAATCAGCCCCAGCATTTT. Its protein product is CASSYVRPVSNQPQHF.

This clone was picked up one time. This chain links TRBV18 with TRBJ1-5; 7 bases fit TRBD1. V dropped 6 bases and J dropped 0; count of bases not matched to a gene: 5. CDR1 and CDR2 (germline): KGHSH, LQKENI. The CDR3 has 15 residues. CDR3 coding DNA: TGTGCCAGCTCCTTTGGACAGGCTAGCAATCAGCCCCAGCATTTT. It encodes CASSFGQASNQPQHF.

The chain employs TRBV29-1 and TRBJ1-1, with 8 positions matching TRBD1. Germline loops: CDR1 SQVTM, CDR2 ANQGSEA. The CDR3 totals 15 residues. V lost 3 bases, J lost 1 base, and 7 bases stayed unmatched. The CDR3 sequence: CSVDGLGQGNTEAFF. The CDR3, as DNA: TGCAGCGTTGATGGGTTAGGACAGGGGAACACTGAAGCTTTCTTT. Filled out from reference TRBV29-1 and TRBJ1-1, the complete variable domain reads SAVISQKPSRDICQRGTSLTIQCQVDSQVTMMFWYRQQPGQSLTLIATANQGSEATYESGFVIDKFPISRPNLTFSTLTVSNMSPEDSSIYLCSVDGLGQGNTEAFFGQGTRLTVV.

The rearrangement joins TRBV15 to TRBJ1-2; 8 bases align to TRBD1. The germline V gene encodes CDR1 LNHNV and CDR2 YYDKDF (reference sequence). V trimming: 1 base; J trimming: 5 bases; junction bases outside the gene matches: 6. The CDR3 has 15 amino acids. The CDR3 nucleotides read TGTGCCACCAGCAGAGTTGTGGACAGGGCTTATGGCTACACCTTC. The encoded protein is CATSRVVDRAYGYTF.

J is TRBJ2-4 and V is TRBV7-8; the match to TRBD2 covers 12 bases. The CDR3 runs to 18 residues. From germline, CDR1 is SGHVS and CDR2 FQNEAQ. Trimming removed 4 bases from V and 0 bases from J; junction bases left unmatched: 7. This chain's CDR3 is CASSSHRGLAGAKNIQYF. The CDR3 DNA sequence: TGTGCCAGCAGCTCGCACCGGGGACTAGCGGGAGCCAAAAACATTCAGTACTTC.